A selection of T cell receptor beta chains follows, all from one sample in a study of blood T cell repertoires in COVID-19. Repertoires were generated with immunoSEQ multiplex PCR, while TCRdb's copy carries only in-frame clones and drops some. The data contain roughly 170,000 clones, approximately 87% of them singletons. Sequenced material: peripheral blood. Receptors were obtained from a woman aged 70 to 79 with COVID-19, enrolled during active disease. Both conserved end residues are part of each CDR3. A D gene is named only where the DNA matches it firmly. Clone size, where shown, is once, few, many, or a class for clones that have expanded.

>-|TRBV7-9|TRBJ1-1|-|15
TGTGCCAGCAGCTTAGTTTTCAGGGGGAACACTGAAGCTTTCTTT
CASSLVFRGNTEAFF
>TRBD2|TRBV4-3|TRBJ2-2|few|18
TGCGCCAGCAGCCAAGATCTAACTAGCGGGACGAACACCGGGGAGCTGTTTTTT
CASSQDLTSGTNTGELFF
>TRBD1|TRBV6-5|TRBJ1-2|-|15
TGTGCCAGCATTAGAACCGGGACAGGGCCCTATGGCTACACCTTC
CASIRTGTGPYGYTF
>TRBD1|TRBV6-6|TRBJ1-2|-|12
TGTGCCAGCAGCTGGGACAGCCGGGGCTACACCTTC
CASSWDSRGYTF
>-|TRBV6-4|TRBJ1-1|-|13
TGTGCCAGCAGCCTACAGGGAACTTCTGAAGCTTTCTTT
CASSLQGTSEAFF
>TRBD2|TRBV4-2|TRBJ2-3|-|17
TGTGCCAGCAGCCAAGTCGGGACTAGCGGGGGCACAGATACGCAGTATTTT
CASSQVGTSGGTDTQYF
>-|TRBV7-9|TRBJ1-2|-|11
TGTGCCAGCAGCTTAGACAGGGGCTACACCTTC
CASSLDRGYTF
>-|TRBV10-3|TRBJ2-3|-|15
TGTGCCACCTCCGGTGCGTCCTCCTCCACAGATACGCAGTATTTT
CATSGASSSTDTQYF
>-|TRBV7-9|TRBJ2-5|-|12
TGTGCCAGCGTACGGGGACAAGAGACCCAGTACTTC
CASVRGQETQYF
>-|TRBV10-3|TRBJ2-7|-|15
TGTGCCATCAGTGAGTCAGCCTATCCTCTCTACGAGCAGTACTTC
CAISESAYPLYEQYF
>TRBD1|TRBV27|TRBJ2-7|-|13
TGTGCCAGCAGTTTCGGGACAGGGCGGGAGCAGTACTTC
CASSFGTGREQYF
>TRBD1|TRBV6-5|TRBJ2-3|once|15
TGTGCCAGCGGCCCCACGGGACAGACCACAGATACGCAGTATTTT
CASGPTGQTTDTQYF
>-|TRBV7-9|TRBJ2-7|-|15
TGTGCCAGCAGCTTCTTTACTAGCAGTGCCTACGAGCAGTACTTC
CASSFFTSSAYEQYF
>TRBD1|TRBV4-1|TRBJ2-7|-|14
TGCGCCAGCAGCCAAGCTCAGGGGGCATACGAGCAGTACTTC
CASSQAQGAYEQYF
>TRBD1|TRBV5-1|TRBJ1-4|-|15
TGCGCCAGCAGCGCCCGGGACAGGGGAGATGAAAAACTGTTTTTT
CASSARDRGDEKLFF
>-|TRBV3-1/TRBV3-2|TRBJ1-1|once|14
TGTGCCAGCAGCCAAGATGTCGGGAACACTGAAGCTTTCTTT
CASSQDVGNTEAFF
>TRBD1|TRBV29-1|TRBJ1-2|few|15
TGCAGCGTTGAGGCGGCCAGGGGGCGCAGCTATGGCTACACCTTC
CSVEAARGRSYGYTF
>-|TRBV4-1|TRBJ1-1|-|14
TGCGCCAGCAGCCAAGTGGGTTCGGACAGTGAAGCTTTCTTT
CASSQVGSDSEAFF
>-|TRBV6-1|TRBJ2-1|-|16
TGTGCCAGCAGTGTTTTGAATGGACTGGGGGGTAATGAGCAGTTCTTC
CASSVLNGLGGNEQFF
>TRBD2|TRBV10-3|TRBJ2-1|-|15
TGTGCCATCAGTGATAGCGGGAAAAGCTACAATGAGCAGTTCTTC
CAISDSGKSYNEQFF
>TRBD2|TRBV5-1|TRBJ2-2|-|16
TGCGCCAGCAGCGTACTAGCGGGAGGCCGGACCGGGGAGCTGTTTTTT
CASSVLAGGRTGELFF
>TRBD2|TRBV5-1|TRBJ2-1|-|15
TGCGCCAGCAGCTTTAGCGGGAGGGTTTTCAATGAGCAGTTCTTC
CASSFSGRVFNEQFF